This T cell receptor (beta chain) was retrieved from a study of blood T cell repertoires in COVID-19 (dated by TCRdb to 2018 to 2020). Regarding the research as a whole: Samples covering the acute and convalescent phases of COVID-19 were provided by collaborators in the United States, Italy and Spain. A de-identified subject ID, COVID-19 status, age in years and sex were almost always included in the sample metadata. Where available, HLA class I and class II types were obtained from metadata supplied by the sample provider rather than from assay-based typing. The prospective study material was composed of cDNA or gDNA derived from T cells, B-cell-depleted T cells, or PBMCs. The repertoires were made available in a free public database intended to serve as a resource for research on the immune response to SARS-CoV-2. The dataset comprised deeply sampled blood TCRbeta repertoires from subjects exposed to, actively infected with, or recovered from COVID-19. The samples were drawn from the first 160 participants of the ongoing ImmuneRACE study and from 1,254 subjects provided by 6 global collaborators. Paper-wide results and their limitations: The amount of clinical and demographic metadata varied by source and participant and was provided uncurated.

Collaborating institutions collected whole blood in K2EDTA tubes following their own protocols. For TCRbeta analysis, collaborators shipped samples as frozen whole blood, isolated PBMCs, or DNA extracted from either of those sample types. The immunoSEQ Assay, a bias-controlled multiplex PCR, was used to amplify TCRbeta CDR3 regions from genomic DNA. Processing in the source paper ran as follows. The number of nucleated cells in each sample was estimated by amplification of reference gene primers within the assay. To quantify the absolute abundance of each unique TCRbeta CDR3 rearrangement, sequence reads were collapsed and filtered. Productive Simpson clonality was computed per sample as the square root of Simpson's diversity index over productive rearrangements. TCRdb holds this immuneACCESS table with in-frame rearrangements only. Some clones are missing; in checked studies, unresolved V genes explain under half, and the rest has no known cause. V and J calls and clone size come straight from that table; D and trimming were deduced from the DNA. The sample yields about 150,000 clones; more than 80% were counted once. Jointly, the top ten make up over 12% of the sample.

To note about this clone: The antigen this receptor binds is unknown. One base away there is no much larger clone; base qualities are not given.

Including cysteine and phenylalanine, the CDR3 has 13 amino acids. The read is trimmed to its CDR3 DNA, 39 bases read in frame from base 1. Per the germline V gene (reference sequence), GTSNPN is the CDR1 and SVGIG is the CDR2. V was cut back by 0 bases and J by 4 bases, leaving a gap of 9 bases between them. The source of this sequence is a woman between 40 and 50 years old with acute or convalescent COVID-19. Sample: peripheral blood. The sequence joins TRBV30 to TRBJ1-1; no confident D gene assignment can be made. At the DNA level, the sequence is TGTGCCTGGAGTGTGGGGAGGGCCACTGAAGCTTTCTTT. It encodes CAWSVGRATEAFF.